This is a list of T cell receptor beta chains from one sample in a study of cytomegalovirus exposure and HLA in healthy donors. The repertoire was sequenced with immunoSEQ multiplex PCR; TCRdb's copy has only in-frame clones and lacks some. The table records tens of thousands of clones, 85% of them present only once. Material: PBMCs. These receptors all stem from a man aged 30 to 45 in good health and CMV-seronegative. Both conserved end residues are part of each CDR3. The order of the fields is CDR3 DNA, CDR3 protein, J gene, D gene, V gene, clone size. D genes are given only for firm matches. The size field is filled for only some rows; it gives once, few, many or a size class.

TGCGCCAGCAGCCAAGATGGAATCGGGGATACGCAGTATTTT | CASSQDGIGDTQYF | TRBJ2-3 | NA | TRBV4-3 | NA
TGTGCCAGCGGCTCGGCGGGGGCGTTCTATGGCTACACCTTC | CASGSAGAFYGYTF | TRBJ1-2 | NA | TRBV14 | NA
TGTGCCAGCTCAGCTTCAGGGATCTCCTTTTATAGCAATCAGCCCCAGCATTTT | CASSASGISFYSNQPQHF | TRBJ1-5 | NA | TRBV21-1 | NA
TGTGCCAGCAGCTTTAAGTTCCCAGCGGGAGGGCCCCACAATGAGCAGTTCTTC | CASSFKFPAGGPHNEQFF | TRBJ2-1 | TRBD2 | TRBV7-3 | once
TGTGCCAGCACCACCGGCGGTGAGCAGTTCTTC | CASTTGGEQFF | TRBJ2-1 | NA | TRBV6-6 | NA
TGTGCCAGCAGTCCAATAGCGGGAGTGAGGTACAATGAGCAGTTCTTC | CASSPIAGVRYNEQFF | TRBJ2-1 | TRBD2 | TRBV11-2 | NA
TGTGCCAGAAGAAAGACAGGGCAAAGTACAGAGACCCAGTACTTC | CARRKTGQSTETQYF | TRBJ2-5 | TRBD1 | TRBV5-3 | NA
TGTGCCAGCAGCCCAACAGGGTTCCCCTACGAGCAGTACTTC | CASSPTGFPYEQYF | TRBJ2-7 | NA | TRBV9 | NA
TGTGCCAGCAGCTTAGCTGGACAGGGCTTTTTGAACACTGAAGCTTTCTTT | CASSLAGQGFLNTEAFF | TRBJ1-1 | TRBD1 | TRBV7-9 | NA
TGTGCCAGCACCTCGGGGGGGGCGCCCCTTAACACCGGGGAGCTGTTTTTT | CASTSGGAPLNTGELFF | TRBJ2-2 | TRBD2 | TRBV5-4 | NA
TGTGCCAGCAGCGCCAAACTAGCGGGGAGCTCCTACAATGAGCAGTTCTTC | CASSAKLAGSSYNEQFF | TRBJ2-1 | TRBD2 | TRBV9 | few
TGTGCCAGCAGTTTAGGGACAGGGCTCCACGAGCAGTACTTC | CASSLGTGLHEQYF | TRBJ2-7 | TRBD1 | TRBV27 | NA
TGTGCCAGTAGTATACCATTTGGTGGGGAGGGCCCCAGAAAAAATACGCAGTATTTT | CASSIPFGGEGPRKNTQYF | TRBJ2-3 | TRBD2 | TRBV19 | NA
TGTGCCAGCAGCTTCTTGTCTTCGAGCACTGAAGCTTTCTTT | CASSFLSSSTEAFF | TRBJ1-1 | NA | TRBV7-9 | NA
TGTGCCAGCAGGGAACCTCAGGGTACCCGCTCTAACTATGGCTACACCTTC | CASREPQGTRSNYGYTF | TRBJ1-2 | NA | TRBV28 | NA
TGTGCCAGCAGCGGGACAGGGGGCACTGAAGCTTTCTTT | CASSGTGGTEAFF | TRBJ1-1 | TRBD1 | TRBV5-4 | NA
TGTGCCAGCAGCTCCCCGGGACAGGGCAGTGTGGAGACCCAGTACTTC | CASSSPGQGSVETQYF | TRBJ2-5 | TRBD1 | TRBV5-6 | NA
TGCGCCAGCAGCCAAGTGTCCCCCCGCTCTGGGGCCAACGTCCTGACTTTC | CASSQVSPRSGANVLTF | TRBJ2-6 | NA | TRBV4-3 | NA
TGTGCCAGCAGCTTAGAGACTAGCGGGTGGGGGGAGCAGTTCTTC | CASSLETSGWGEQFF | TRBJ2-1 | TRBD2 | TRBV11-3 | NA
TGTGCCAGCAGCCCGTCCAGGGGTGGCAATCAGCCCCAGCATTTT | CASSPSRGGNQPQHF | TRBJ1-5 | NA | TRBV11-2 | NA
TGTGCCAGCAGCCGACAGGCGAACACCGGGGAGCTGTTTTTT | CASSRQANTGELFF | TRBJ2-2 | NA | TRBV7-2 | NA
TGTGCCAGCATCGATGGGGGGAGTGCCGGGGAGCTGTTTTTT | CASIDGGSAGELFF | TRBJ2-2 | NA | TRBV28 | NA
TGTGCCAGCAGCCCCCTAGCGGGATCCTACAATGAGCAGTTCTTC | CASSPLAGSYNEQFF | TRBJ2-1 | TRBD2 | TRBV7-3 | NA
TGTGCCAGCAGCCGCAAACTCGGGGATGAGCAGTTCTTC | CASSRKLGDEQFF | TRBJ2-1 | NA | TRBV7-9 | once
TGTGCCAGCAATACCGGGGGGACCCAAGAGACCCAGTACTTC | CASNTGGTQETQYF | TRBJ2-5 | TRBD2 | TRBV2 | NA
TGTGCCAGCAGCTGGTCGGGACTCCTCACAGATACGCAGTATTTT | CASSWSGLLTDTQYF | TRBJ2-3 | NA | TRBV5-6 | NA
TGCGCCAGCAGCCAAGGAGGCGCTGGGGCCAACGTCCTGACTTTC | CASSQGGAGANVLTF | TRBJ2-6 | NA | TRBV4-3 | NA
TGTGCCAGCAGTGAATGGGGGGTAAAGTATGGCTACACCTTC | CASSEWGVKYGYTF | TRBJ1-2 | NA | TRBV25-1 | NA
TGTGCCAGCAGCTCCGGTAGGGGCCATGAGCAGTTCTTC | CASSSGRGHEQFF | TRBJ2-1 | NA | TRBV7-9 | NA
TGTGCCAGCAGCTTAACTCTGGGACTAGGGGACTACTACAATGAGCAGTTCTTC | CASSLTLGLGDYYNEQFF | TRBJ2-1 | TRBD2 | TRBV7-2 | NA
TGTGCCAGCAGTTTGTACGGATGGACAGGGAGCTCTGGAAACACCATATATTTT | CASSLYGWTGSSGNTIYF | TRBJ1-3 | TRBD1 | TRBV28 | NA
TGCGCCAGCAGCTCGCGGGGGGGACTAGCGGACCTCAGCACAGATACGCAGTATTTT | CASSSRGGLADLSTDTQYF | TRBJ2-3 | TRBD2 | TRBV5-1 | once
TGTGCCACGAGCATTTCAAGGGGTTACTATGGCTACACCTTC | CATSISRGYYGYTF | TRBJ1-2 | NA | TRBV27 | NA
TGTGCCAGCAGCGTTGGGGGGGGTGAGGAGACCCAGTACTTC | CASSVGGGEETQYF | TRBJ2-5 | TRBD2 | TRBV9 | NA
TGCGCCAGCAGCCAGGGGCTCGGACAGAGCAATACGCAGTATTTT | CASSQGLGQSNTQYF | TRBJ2-3 | NA | TRBV4-3 | NA
TGTGCCACCAGCCGGGACAGGTTCACCTCTGGGGCCAACGTCCTGACTTTC | CATSRDRFTSGANVLTF | TRBJ2-6 | TRBD1 | TRBV15 | once